Below, 27 T cell receptor beta chains from the same sample are listed, as sequenced in a study of spatial heterogeneity in lung cancer. As to time point: sample taken at primary tumor resection. Researchers sequenced whole RNA taken from tumor, nontumor lung or frozen PBMC without sorting. TCRdb fed the 5' RACE reads into MiXCR, producing one record per CDR3 protein. The table records approximately 81,000 distinct CDR3 sequences, around 13% of them present only once. The specimen comprised PBMCs, sampled at surgery. The receptors were sampled from a male donor with early-stage non-small cell lung cancer.

This clonotype was found a few times. DNA for the CDR3: TGCAGCGTTGTACGGCAGGGGAAGGTCGGCGAGCAGTTCTTC. This encodes CSVVRQGKVGEQFF. V usage is TRBV29-1 and J usage is TRBJ2-1; D perhaps matches TRBD1 (6 bases). Trimming stripped 4 bases from V and 10 bases from J, with 20 bases between. The CDR3 has 14 amino acids. The V gene's germline CDR1 is SQVTM and CDR2 ANQGSEA.

This clonotype was counted a few times. The V gene is TRBV4-1, the J gene TRBJ2-1; D remains unclear. The CDR3 spans 14 residues. Per the germline V gene, CDR1 is MGHRA and CDR2 is YSYEKL. V lost 0 bases, J lost 8 bases, and 11 bases lay in between. This chain's CDR3 is CASSQDVRSDEQFF. CDR3 bases: TGCGCCAGCAGCCAAGATGTTAGATCCGATGAGCAGTTCTTC.

This chain joins TRBV19 and TRBJ2-5, with 11 bases that match TRBD1. The CDR3 has 16 residues. Germline V CDR1 and CDR2: LNHDA, SQIVND (reference sequence). Germline trimming cut 5 bases from V and 3 bases from J; bases unmatched to any gene: 8. CDR3 amino acids: CASSPTPGQGEETQYF. In DNA form, the CDR3 reads TGTGCCAGTAGTCCTACACCGGGACAGGGGGAAGAGACCCAGTACTTC.

This chain joins TRBV6-1 and TRBJ1-5, with no clear D. The CDR3 has 13 amino acids. From germline, CDR1 is MNHNS and CDR2 SASEGT. V was trimmed by 7 bases and J by 5 bases, leaving 12 bases between them. The CDR3 nucleotides read TGTGCCAGCACCGACATCGCCGATCAGCCCCAGCATTTT. Protein sequence: CASTDIADQPQHF.

At least ten counts were recorded for this clonotype. The CDR3 DNA reads TGTGCCAGCAGCTTGGAGGGGGCGCTGACTAACACTGAAGCTTTCTTT. Protein: CASSLEGALTNTEAFF. The chain combines TRBV5-6 with TRBJ1-1; 7 bases align to TRBD1. CDR3 length: 16 amino acids. Germline CDR1 and CDR2: SGHDT and YYEEEE. Trimming took 0 bases from V and 2 from J; bases not matched to a gene: 7.

This clonotype was picked up many times. The rearrangement uses TRBV6-2 or TRBV6-3 and TRBJ2-7; weak D call: TRBD2 (6 bases). The V gene's germline CDR1 is MNHEY and CDR2 SVGEGT. Trimming left V 2 bases short and J 7 bases short, with 15 bases between. CDR3 length: 14 amino acids. Here the CDR3 DNA reads TGTGCCAGCAGTTACACCGGGAGAGGCGGAGAGCAGTACTTC. Protein product: CASSYTGRGGEQYF.

The sample holds a few counts of this clonotype. The chain couples TRBV29-1 to TRBJ2-3; D tentatively fits TRBD1 or TRBD2 (5 bases each). Germline V CDR1 and CDR2: SQVTM, ANQGSEA. This CDR3 has 13 amino acids. Trimming pared 8 bases from V and 4 bases from J, leaving 16 bases between. CDR3: CSFGATGPDTQYF. The CDR3 bases are TGCAGCTTCGGGGCGACCGGGCCAGATACGCAGTATTTT.

There are a few counts of this clonotype. This sequence joins TRBV29-1 and TRBJ2-1, with D maybe TRBD2 (7 bases). Germline-derived CDR1 and CDR2 are SQVTM and ANQGSEA. The CDR3 covers 14 residues. The V gene lost 7 bases and the J gene lost 5 bases, with 18 bases spanning the gap. CDR3 in amino acids: CSGLRGGTHNEQFF. In DNA, the CDR3 is TGCAGCGGCCTAAGGGGGGGGACCCACAATGAGCAGTTCTTC.

The chain uses TRBV10-3 and TRBJ2-1; D unclear. The CDR3 length is 16 residues. Per germline, CDR1 ENHRY and CDR2 SYGVKD. Trimming removed 2 bases at V and 4 bases at J, with 15 bases between. CDR3 sequence: CAISELERGAYNEQFF. DNA for the CDR3: TGTGCCATCAGTGAGCTTGAACGTGGCGCTTACAATGAGCAGTTCTTC.

This clonotype was found a few times. The chain recombines TRBV2 with TRBJ2-5; D not certain. Trimming removed 6 bases from V and 5 bases from J, with 7 bases in between. The germline gives CDR1 SNHLY, CDR2 FYNNEI. This CDR3 region has 11 residues. The CDR3 sequence is CASRIGETQYF. The CDR3 region has the DNA TGTGCCAGCAGGATCGGGGAGACCCAGTACTTC.

This clonotype appeared many times. This chain connects TRBV29-1 to TRBJ1-5; D uncertain. CDR3 length: 13 amino acids. V was pared by 0 bases and J by 7 bases, with 10 bases between. Germline loops: CDR1 SQVTM, CDR2 ANQGSEA. Here the CDR3 reads CSVEETLGQPQHF. The CDR3 nucleotides are TGCAGCGTTGAAGAAACCCTCGGCCAGCCCCAGCATTTT.

This clonotype was seen a few times. V gene TRBV11-2 combines with J gene TRBJ1-2; D is unresolved. CDR1 is SGHAT, CDR2 FQNNGV, per germline. CDR3 size: 15 residues. Trimming pared 0 bases from V and 3 bases from J, leaving 11 bases between. CDR3 in amino acids: CASSLDRTDYYGYTF. CDR3 nucleotides: TGTGCCAGCAGCTTAGATAGGACGGACTACTATGGCTACACCTTC.

This clonotype was seen a handful of times. This rearrangement joins TRBV6-1 to TRBJ1-2, with 7 bases identical to TRBD1. Germline trimming cut 2 bases from V and 8 bases from J; bases unmatched to any gene: 8. Germline values: CDR1 MNHNS, CDR2 SASEGT. CDR3 length equals 14 residues. In nucleotides, the CDR3 is TGTGCCAGCAGTGAACTCAGACAGGGCGGAGGCTACACCTTC. This translates into CASSELRQGGGYTF.

This chain uses TRBV11-2 with TRBJ1-2; D might be TRBD1 (6 bases). The CDR3 covers 13 residues. In germline, CDR1 is SGHAT, CDR2 FQNNGV. V lost 5 bases, J lost 7 bases, and 14 bases lay in between. CDR3 DNA sequence: TGTGCCAGCAGCCCCGGGGGGGGGGCTGGCTACACCTTC. It is translated as CASSPGGGAGYTF.

The gene calls are TRBV7-9 and TRBJ2-3, with 12 nucleotides matching TRBD2. CDR1 SEHNR and CDR2 FQNEAQ come from the germline V gene (reference sequence). The CDR3 is 14 residues long. J lost 13 bases, V lost 1 base, and 6 bases had no gene match. In DNA, the CDR3 is TGTGCCAGCAGCTTAGGGGGACTAGCGGGCCCGAAGTATTTT. It translates to CASSLGGLAGPKYF.

The chain uses TRBV24-1 and TRBJ2-1; 12 bases match TRBD2. Germline V gives CDR1 KGHDR, CDR2 SFDVKD. J was trimmed by 7 bases and V by 3 bases; bases with no gene match: 3. The CDR3 runs 15 residues. The CDR3 DNA reads TGTGCCACCAGTGATGAACTAGCGGGAGGAAATGAGCAGTTCTTC. Protein product: CATSDELAGGNEQFF.

V gene TRBV20-1 combines with J gene TRBJ2-3, with 8 bases identical to TRBD1. The CDR3 is 15 residues long. With V trimmed by 1 base and J by 5 bases, 8 bases remained unmatched. The germline CDR1 and CDR2 sequences are DFQATT and SNEGSKA (reference sequence). The CDR3 loop reads CSARATGTGKDTQYF. For the CDR3, the DNA is TGCAGTGCTAGAGCCACCGGGACAGGAAAAGATACGCAGTATTTT.

The chain couples TRBV7-9 to TRBJ1-1, with a tentative D call TRBD1 (6 bases). Per the germline V gene, CDR1 is SEHNR and CDR2 is FQNEAQ (reference sequence). V lost 0 bases and J lost 4, with 12 bases in between. The CDR3 spans 15 residues. The CDR3 loop reads CASSLASSGATEAFF. DNA of the CDR3: TGTGCCAGCAGCTTAGCATCCTCGGGGGCCACTGAAGCTTTCTTT.

This clonotype has at least ten counts. J is TRBJ1-4 and V is TRBV7-8; D may be TRBD1 (6 bases). V lost 2 bases to trimming and J lost 4 bases, with 11 bases between them. Germline CDR1 and CDR2: SGHVS and FQNEAQ. This CDR3 contains 15 residues. CDR3 coding DNA: TGTGCCAGCAGCTTACTACAGGGTTATAATGAAAAACTGTTTTTT. Residues: CASSLLQGYNEKLFF.

The rearrangement joins TRBV9 to TRBJ2-5; D uncertain. Germline lookup yields CDR1 SGDLS and CDR2 YYNGEE. Between the trimmed V and J ends, which lost 3 bases and 3 bases, there was a span of 9 bases. The CDR3 consists of 13 residues. The CDR3: CASSDLQEETQYF. The CDR3 nucleotides read TGTGCCAGCAGCGACCTTCAAGAAGAGACCCAGTACTTC.

Many counts were recorded for this clonotype. This chain links TRBV29-1 with TRBJ1-2, with D hard to call. The CDR3 has 12 residues. The germline V gene encodes CDR1 SQVTM and CDR2 ANQGSEA. Trimming shortened V by 7 bases and J by 4 bases, and 13 bases separated the two germline ends. DNA of the CDR3: TGCAGCGCCGCACAGCTAAGCTATGGCTACACCTTC. Translating it yields CSAAQLSYGYTF.

The genes are TRBV12-3 or TRBV12-4 and TRBJ1-3, with unresolved D. Trimming pared 8 bases from V and 0 bases from J, leaving 14 bases between. The CDR3 length is 15 residues. In nucleotides, the CDR3 is TGTGCCAGCGACTCTCGACGGGCCTCTGGAAACACCATATATTTT. Its translation: CASDSRRASGNTIYF.

The chain joins TRBV3-1 to TRBJ2-1, with a weak D call TRBD2 (5 bases). Deletions cut 0 bases from V and 9 bases from J, with 9 bases between. The CDR3 is 13 amino acids. CDR1 is LGHDT, CDR2 YNNKEL, per germline (reference sequence). The CDR3 reads CASSQDIGSEQFF. In nucleotides, the CDR3 is TGTGCCAGCAGCCAAGATATAGGGAGTGAGCAGTTCTTC.

The chain combines TRBV7-9 with TRBJ2-5, with D unclear. This CDR3 has 14 amino acids. The germline V gene encodes CDR1 SEHNR and CDR2 FQNEAQ (reference sequence). V was clipped by 3 bases and J by 1 base, with 9 bases between them. This CDR3 reads CASSFLESQETQYF. CDR3 DNA sequence: TGTGCCAGCAGCTTTCTAGAATCCCAAGAGACCCAGTACTTC.

The chain uses TRBV6-2 or TRBV6-3 and TRBJ2-7; D is undetermined. The V gene lost 0 bases and the J gene lost 3 bases, with 9 bases spanning the gap. From germline, CDR1 is MNHEY and CDR2 SVGEGT. The CDR3 is 14 amino acids. The CDR3 here is CASSYSIMGYEQYF. CDR3 DNA: TGTGCCAGCAGTTACTCGATCATGGGCTACGAGCAGTACTTC.

The V gene is TRBV19, the J gene TRBJ1-4; no clear D gene. The CDR3 has 15 residues. Germline V gene lookup returns CDR1 LNHDA and CDR2 SQIVND (reference sequence). Trimming removed 4 bases from V and 0 bases from J, with 9 bases in between. The DNA for the CDR3 is TGTGCCAGTAGTAGGCACAGTGCAACTAATGAAAAACTGTTTTTT. This codes for CASSRHSATNEKLFF.

This clonotype was recorded a few times. The rearrangement joins TRBV12-3 or TRBV12-4 to TRBJ2-7, with D perhaps matching TRBD1 or TRBD2 (5 bases each). The CDR3 has 16 amino acids. Trimming left V 5 bases short and J 4 bases short, with 21 bases between. CDR3 in amino acids: CASSPAGTAQNYEQYF. Here the CDR3 DNA reads TGTGCCAGCAGTCCCGCCGGGACCGCGCAGAATTACGAGCAGTACTTC.